Each of the 20 T cell receptor beta chains below was sequenced from the same sample in a study of T cells after yellow fever vaccination. One entry per CDR3 protein, called by TCRdb with MiXCR from the 5' RACE reads. In the table there are 500,000 to 700,000 distinct CDR3 sequences, less than 20% of which are singletons. The sample consisted of PBMCs, taken 15 days after the yellow fever booster vaccination. These receptors all come from a man younger than 45 who received the YFV17D yellow fever vaccine.

V is TRBV20-1 and J is TRBJ2-7; 11 bases match TRBD2. From germline, CDR1 is DFQATT and CDR2 SNEGSKA (reference sequence). V was clipped by 3 bases and J by 4 bases; unmatched bases: 11. This CDR3 is built from 16 residues. The CDR3 here is CSASPLAGGRNYEQYF. In DNA form, the CDR3 reads TGCAGTGCTAGTCCGCTAGCGGGAGGACGGAATTACGAGCAGTACTTC.

This clonotype has ten or more counts. The chain combines TRBV7-9 with TRBJ2-7; maybe TRBD2 (5 bases). CDR1 and CDR2 (germline): SEHNR, FQNEAQ (reference sequence). The CDR3 is made up of 14 amino acids. V was pared by 1 base and J by 2 bases, with 9 bases between. CDR3 in DNA: TGTGCCAGCAGCTTAGGGTTGCGGGCCTACGAGCAGTACTTC. Residues: CASSLGLRAYEQYF.

The V gene is TRBV5-1, the J gene TRBJ2-1; weak D call: TRBD2 (5 bases). The germline V gene encodes CDR1 SGHRS and CDR2 YFSETQ. The CDR3 runs 12 residues. Trimming stripped 6 bases from V and 6 bases from J, with 10 bases between. The CDR3 loop is CASTRGPNEQFF. The CDR3 nucleotides read TGCGCCAGCACCCGCGGGCCCAATGAGCAGTTCTTC. The variable domain in full, with the rest retrieved from reference TRBV5-1 and TRBJ2-1, is KAGVTQTPRYLIKTRGQQVTLSCSPISGHRSVSWYQQTPGQGLQFLFEYFSETQRNKGNFPGRFSGRQFSNSRSEMNVSTLELGDSALYLCASTRGPNEQFFGPGTRLTVL.

This clonotype appeared once. The chain has TRBV7-9 and TRBJ1-6, with D perhaps TRBD1 (6 bases). The CDR3 consists of 15 residues. Trimming shortened V by 4 bases and J by 9 bases, and 16 bases separated the two germline ends. Germline-derived CDR1 and CDR2 are SEHNR and FQNEAQ (reference sequence). In nucleotides, the CDR3 is TGTGCCAGCAGCTACAGGGCCATGGGAGTTTCACCCCTCCACTTT. This translates into CASSYRAMGVSPLHF.

The gene calls are TRBV4-3 and TRBJ2-1; no reliable D call. Deletions cut 0 bases from V and 7 bases from J, with 13 bases between. Germline CDR1 is LGHNA and CDR2 is YSLEER. There are 15 residues in the CDR3. As DNA, the CDR3 is TGCGCCAGCAGCCAAGAATTGCAATCCCGTAATGAGCAGTTCTTC. Translated, it gives CASSQELQSRNEQFF.

As for this clonotype: The junction differs from germline at one of its ends, possibly a read error. The genes are TRBV20-1 and TRBJ2-5; 12 bases agree with TRBD2. The CDR3 runs 16 residues. CDR1 and CDR2 (germline): DFQATT, SNEGSKA (reference sequence). The CDR3 is CSARAGLAGLQGTQYF. DNA of the CDR3: TGCAGTGCTAGAGCTGGACTAGCGGGGTTACAAGGGACCCAGTACTTC.

The chain couples TRBV6-1 to TRBJ2-5; perhaps TRBD2 as D (6 bases). The germline CDR1 and CDR2 sequences are MNHNS and SASEGT. Trimming cost V 7 bases and J 4 bases, with 16 bases left between them. This CDR3 is 14 amino acids long. CDR3 coding DNA: TGTGCCAGCAAGCGACCGGGAGTGGGAGAGACCCAGTACTTC. Its translation: CASKRPGVGETQYF.

The gene calls are TRBV4-3 and TRBJ1-2, with 7 bases identical to TRBD1. The trim removed 0 bases at V and 4 bases at J, leaving 8 bases unmatched. The CDR3 runs to 16 residues. The germline V gene has CDR1 LGHNA and CDR2 YSLEER. CDR3 nucleotide sequence: TGCGCCAGCAGCCAAGATTTGACAGGGTTCGTCTATGGCTACACCTTC. Its translation: CASSQDLTGFVYGYTF.

In this sample, this clonotype turned up a few times. The chain has TRBV20-1 and TRBJ2-7, with TRBD1 identical over 9 bases. Trimming removed 0 bases from V and 4 bases from J; junction bases left unmatched: 7. The CDR3 contains 15 residues. Looked up from germline, CDR1 is DFQATT and CDR2 is SNEGSKA (reference sequence). CDR3 sequence reads: CSARDTGGNVYEQYF. The CDR3 DNA reads TGCAGTGCTAGAGACACAGGGGGCAATGTGTACGAGCAGTACTTC.

This clonotype was detected a few times. The chain links TRBV29-1 to TRBJ2-1; D call uncertain. Trimming removed 4 bases from V and 5 bases from J, with 9 bases in between. Germline values: CDR1 SQVTM, CDR2 ANQGSEA. CDR3 length: 12 residues. The CDR3 protein is CSVVPTNNEQFF. In DNA form, the CDR3 reads TGCAGCGTTGTCCCCACCAACAATGAGCAGTTCTTC.

There are a few counts of this clonotype. The chain couples TRBV5-1 to TRBJ2-7; perhaps TRBD2 as D (6 bases). Trimming cost V 2 bases and J 7 bases, with 25 bases left between them. Per germline, CDR1 SGHRS and CDR2 YFSETQ. The CDR3 has 17 amino acids. Here the CDR3 reads CASSFLSSAGRGVEQYF. As DNA, the CDR3 is TGCGCCAGCAGCTTTTTAAGTTCGGCCGGGAGAGGCGTGGAGCAGTACTTC.

The V call is TRBV5-1, the J call TRBJ2-5; no clear D. The CDR3 is 13 amino acids. V lost 4 bases and J lost 6, with 13 bases in between. Germline CDR1 is SGHRS and CDR2 is YFSETQ. This CDR3 is CASSPTQTKTQYF. The CDR3 DNA reads TGCGCCAGCAGCCCGACCCAAACGAAGACCCAGTACTTC.

This clonotype occurred a few times. The rearrangement uses TRBV6-5 and TRBJ2-7; tentatively, D is TRBD1 or TRBD2 (5 bases each). Germline assignment: CDR1 MNHEY and CDR2 SVGAGI. The CDR3 spans 14 residues. V lost 8 bases and J 5 bases, leaving 19 bases between the germline ends. The DNA of the CDR3 is TGTGCCAGCGTTGGATACGGGGCTCTCGACGAGCAGTACTTC. It translates to CASVGYGALDEQYF.

The rearrangement uses TRBV7-2 and TRBJ1-2; 8 bases align to TRBD1. V lost 4 bases and J lost 2; bases outside the gene matches: 3. The germline CDR1 and CDR2 sequences are SGHTA and FQGNSA. The CDR3 spans 14 residues. Here the CDR3 reads CASSSGQENYGYTF. The CDR3 nucleotides read TGTGCCAGCAGCTCGGGACAGGAGAACTATGGCTACACCTTC. Full variable domain (remainder filled in from reference TRBV7-2 and TRBJ1-2): GAGVSQSPSNKVTEKGKDVELRCDPISGHTALYWYRQSLGQGLEFLIYFQGNSAPDKSGLPSDRFSAERTGGSVSTLTIQRTQQEDSAVYLCASSSGQENYGYTFGSGTRLTVV.

The chain is built from TRBV30 and TRBJ2-5, with D possibly called TRBD1 or TRBD2 (6 bases each). V dropped 4 bases and J dropped 7 bases, with 13 bases sitting between them. Germline CDR1 GTSNPN, CDR2 SVGIG (reference sequence). This CDR3 region has 12 residues. The CDR3 DNA reads TGTGCCTGGACCCCTAGGGGGGTGACCCAGTACTTC. Translation gives CAWTPRGVTQYF.

This clonotype was detected only a few times. This rearrangement joins TRBV6-1 to TRBJ2-2; D is ambiguous. The length of the CDR3 is 13 residues. V lost 6 bases and J lost 5, with 10 bases in between. CDR1 and CDR2 (germline): MNHNS, SASEGT. The CDR3 DNA follows: TGTGCCAGCAGACGCGGAGTTACCGGGGAGCTGTTTTTT. Translated: CASRRGVTGELFF.

The chain uses TRBV3-1 and TRBJ2-7, with a tentative D call TRBD1 (6 bases). Trimming removed 0 bases from V and 6 bases from J, with 15 bases in between. The CDR3 extends over 15 amino acids. Germline assignment: CDR1 LGHDT and CDR2 YNNKEL (reference sequence). The DNA for the CDR3 is TGTGCCAGCAGCCAAGATTGGGCAGGGGAAAGCGAGCAGTACTTC. This encodes CASSQDWAGESEQYF.

This clonotype occurred many times. The chain has TRBV18 and TRBJ2-1; D is perhaps TRBD1 or TRBD2 (5 bases each). The germline gives CDR1 KGHSH, CDR2 LQKENI. The CDR3 is 16 amino acids. Trimming removed 3 bases from V and 3 bases from J, with 15 bases in between. The CDR3 sequence: CASSPVRGSYYNEQFF. CDR3 sequence (DNA): TGTGCCAGCTCACCCGTTCGGGGCTCCTACTACAATGAGCAGTTCTTC.

This clonotype was detected only a few times. The chain combines TRBV7-2 with TRBJ2-5, with D perhaps TRBD2 (6 bases). Trimming removed 1 base at V and 1 base at J, with 13 bases between. Per germline, CDR1 SGHTA and CDR2 FQGNSA. This CDR3 comprises 16 residues. The CDR3 DNA reads as TGTGCCAGCAGCTTAGGGGTAGCGGCTTCCCAAGAGACCCAGTACTTC. This gives the protein CASSLGVAASQETQYF.

The genes are TRBV29-1 and TRBJ1-4, with a tentative D call TRBD1 (5 bases). CDR1 is SQVTM and CDR2 is ANQGSEA in the germline V gene. Trimming cost V 5 bases and J 8 bases, with 15 bases left between them. This CDR3 spans 13 amino acids. DNA for the CDR3: TGCAGCGTTAGAGACACTGGGGGAGAAAAACTGTTTTTT. It specifies CSVRDTGGEKLFF.